A single sample gave rise to the 31 T cell receptor beta chains below, sequenced in a study of Tregs in tolerant kidney transplant recipients. Profiling relied on immunoSEQ multiplex PCR, and the TCRdb table lists in-frame clones only, not all of them. Among about 120,000 clones listed, about 91% were seen once. The specimen sequenced was CD4+ T cells from blood. The receptor source for this set is a human donor in good health.

The genes are TRBV5-1 and TRBJ1-1; TRBD1 is a possible D gene (6 bases). CDR3 length: 18 residues. Germline V lookup: CDR1 SGHRS, CDR2 YFSETQ. Between the trimmed V and J ends, which lost 4 bases and 4 bases, there was a span of 26 bases. CDR3 DNA: TGCGCCAGCAGCCCACAGCTGGAATCCCAGGGGACGGGCACTGAAGCTTTCTTT. The encoded protein is CASSPQLESQGTGTEAFF.

The genes are TRBV5-1 and TRBJ1-4; D is uncertain. The CDR3 length is 13 residues. Germline assignment: CDR1 SGHRS and CDR2 YFSETQ. The ends were cut back, 0 bases at V and 7 bases at J, with 7 bases in the middle. The CDR3: CASSLGSSEKLFF. Written as DNA, the CDR3 is TGCGCCAGCAGCTTGGGCAGTAGTGAAAAACTGTTTTTT.

V usage is TRBV18 and J usage is TRBJ1-1; 9 bases agree with TRBD1. Germline V CDR1 and CDR2: KGHSH, LQKENI. The CDR3 loop spans 16 amino acids. The junction had 8 bases not matched to a gene; V was cut back by 3 bases and J by 3 bases. CDR3 loop: CASSPDRGGFDTEAFF. The DNA for the CDR3 is TGTGCCAGCTCACCGGACAGGGGAGGGTTTGACACTGAAGCTTTCTTT.

The chain carries TRBV7-9 and TRBJ2-7, with 11 bases identical to TRBD2. The CDR3 length is 17 residues. Germline V gene sequence: CDR1 SEHNR, CDR2 FQNEAQ (reference sequence). Trimming took 5 bases from V and 4 from J; bases not matched to a gene: 13. Here the CDR3 reads CASSPSPTSGASYEQYF. The CDR3 DNA reads TGTGCCAGCAGCCCGTCGCCGACTAGCGGGGCCTCTTACGAGCAGTACTTC.

The V and J genes are TRBV7-8 and TRBJ2-2; D gene uncertain. The length of the CDR3 is 13 residues. Germline V CDR1 and CDR2: SGHVS, FQNEAQ. The V end was cut by 2 bases, the J end by 7 bases, with 8 bases between. CDR3 sequence reads: CASSLSMGGELFF. CDR3 bases: TGTGCCAGCAGCTTATCTATGGGCGGGGAGCTGTTTTTT.

The chain couples TRBV6-1 to TRBJ1-1; 7 bases fit TRBD1. The CDR3 covers 15 residues. In germline, CDR1 is MNHNS, CDR2 SASEGT. V shed 6 bases, J shed 12 bases, and the junction held 19 bases outside the gene matches. CDR3 bases: TGTGCCAGCAGGGTTACAGGGGCGACTCAGATGGAAACTTTCTTT. Its protein product is CASRVTGATQMETFF.

V and J are TRBV6-1 and TRBJ1-1; 8 bases map to TRBD1. CDR1 is MNHNS, CDR2 SASEGT, per germline. The junction had 3 bases not matched to a gene; V was cut back by 2 bases and J by 7 bases. The CDR3 runs 13 residues. CDR3 region: CASSERTGIEAFF. CDR3 nucleotide sequence: TGTGCCAGCAGTGAAAGGACAGGGATTGAAGCTTTCTTT.

The J gene is TRBJ2-6, the V gene TRBV7-3, with TRBD1 as a possible D gene (6 bases). CDR3 size: 18 residues. V was cut by 0 bases and J by 0 bases, with 12 bases left in between. Germline CDR1 reads SGHTA; CDR2 reads FQGTGA. CDR3 nucleotides: TGTGCCAGCAGCTTAACCCCAATACAGGGCTCTGGGGCCAACGTCCTGACTTTC. Its protein is CASSLTPIQGSGANVLTF.

The chain carries TRBV5-3 and TRBJ1-2, with 8 bases identical to TRBD1. TRBV5-3 is marked as an open reading frame, function uncertain. There are 17 residues in the CDR3. Germline trimming cut 1 base from V and 4 bases from J; bases unmatched to any gene: 12. The CDR3 region is CARSLRPGQERSYGYTF. CDR3 coding DNA: TGTGCCAGAAGCTTGCGGCCGGGACAGGAAAGATCCTATGGCTACACCTTC.

This chain links TRBV5-5 with TRBJ2-5; D may be TRBD2 (7 bases). Germline CDR1 and CDR2: SGHKS and YYEKEE (reference sequence). Trimming removed 5 bases at V and 4 bases at J, with 18 bases between. This CDR3 region has 15 residues. In nucleotides, the CDR3 is TGTGCCAGCAGTCGATTGGGGGGGCGAGGAGAGACCCAGTACTTC. Protein product: CASSRLGGRGETQYF.

The chain employs TRBV6-1 and TRBJ2-7; 9 nucleotides match TRBD1. The junction had 8 bases not matched to a gene; V was cut back by 5 bases and J by 6 bases. This CDR3 is built from 14 residues. Looked up from germline, CDR1 is MNHNS and CDR2 is SASEGT. CDR3 residues: CASSPRQGGLEQYF. DNA for the CDR3: TGTGCCAGCAGTCCCCGACAGGGGGGTCTCGAGCAGTACTTC.

CDR3 sequence (DNA): TGTGCCTGGAGCCCAGGACAGCTGAACACTGAAGCTTTCTTT. Encoded protein: CAWSPGQLNTEAFF. This chain connects TRBV30 to TRBJ1-1; tentative D call: TRBD1 (6 bases). The germline V gene has CDR1 GTSNPN and CDR2 SVGIG (reference sequence). The V end lost 3 bases, the J end lost 0 bases, and 11 bases lay between the germline ends. This CDR3 is 14 amino acids long.

This clone has just a few counts. The rearrangement joins TRBV29-1 to TRBJ1-5; D unclear. CDR3 size: 15 residues. The ends were cut back, 6 bases at V and 2 bases at J, with 17 bases in the middle. Germline V gene sequence: CDR1 SQVTM, CDR2 ANQGSEA. CDR3 protein: CSVAEGFLGNQPQHF. The CDR3 bases are TGCAGCGTCGCCGAGGGTTTTTTGGGCAATCAGCCCCAGCATTTT.

This clone showed up just once. The J gene is TRBJ2-7, the V gene TRBV27; 9 bases fit TRBD1. Germline CDR1 reads MNHEY; CDR2 reads SMNVEV (reference sequence). V dropped 5 bases and J dropped 0; count of bases not matched to a gene: 5. This CDR3 region has 15 residues. CDR3 protein: CASSPRDRDSYEQYF. CDR3 DNA sequence: TGTGCCAGCAGTCCCCGGGACAGGGACTCCTACGAGCAGTACTTC.

The gene calls are TRBV14 and TRBJ1-2; 8 nucleotides match TRBD1. In germline, CDR1 is SGHDN, CDR2 FVKESK. CDR3 size: 13 residues. Unmatched junction bases numbered 6, after V lost 4 bases and J lost 8 bases. For the CDR3, the DNA is TGTGCCAGCAGCCCCGGGACAGGTTGGGGCTACACCTTC. Its protein product is CASSPGTGWGYTF.

The chain employs TRBV4-2 and TRBJ2-5; the match to TRBD2 covers 13 bases. The V segment lost 4 bases and the J segment 5 bases; nucleotides outside the gene matches: 7. Germline V gene lookup returns CDR1 LGHNA and CDR2 YNFKEQ. This CDR3 comprises 16 residues. Written as DNA, the CDR3 is TGTGCCAGCAGCCTTCGACTAGCGGGGGGCGAGGAGACCCAGTACTTC. It specifies CASSLRLAGGEETQYF.

The J gene is TRBJ1-4, the V gene TRBV5-6; tentative D call: TRBD1 (5 bases). Germline V gives CDR1 SGHDT, CDR2 YYEEEE. The CDR3 spans 16 residues. V was pared by 4 bases and J by 5 bases, with 18 bases between. The CDR3 sequence: CASSPLDRGANEKLFF. The CDR3 DNA reads as TGTGCCAGCAGCCCCTTGGACCGCGGGGCGAATGAAAAACTGTTTTTT.

The chain has TRBV5-5 and TRBJ2-3; maybe TRBD1 (5 bases). This CDR3 is built from 14 residues. The germline V gene has CDR1 SGHKS and CDR2 YYEKEE (reference sequence). V lost 4 bases to trimming and J lost 4 bases, with 13 bases between them. The CDR3 sequence: CASSPRVRADTQYF. The CDR3 DNA reads as TGTGCCAGCAGCCCCAGGGTGCGCGCAGATACGCAGTATTTT.

J is TRBJ1-2 and V is TRBV7-9; D gene uncertain. With 5 bases removed from V and 3 bases from J, the gap between germline ends came to 10 bases. Germline V lookup: CDR1 SEHNR, CDR2 FQNEAQ (reference sequence). The CDR3 totals 13 residues. As DNA, the CDR3 is TGTGCCAGCAGCCTAGAGCCGGACTATGGCTACACCTTC. This translates into CASSLEPDYGYTF.

This sequence joins TRBV15 and TRBJ2-7; D is uncertain. Per germline, CDR1 LNHNV and CDR2 YYDKDF (reference sequence). This CDR3 has 11 amino acids. V lost 3 bases and J 3 bases, leaving 3 bases between the germline ends. This CDR3 reads CATSSVYEQYF. CDR3 DNA sequence: TGTGCCACCAGCAGTGTCTACGAGCAGTACTTC.

The chain recombines TRBV7-8 with TRBJ1-6, with D hard to call. Germline V CDR1 and CDR2: SGHVS, FQNEAQ. V shed 3 bases and J shed 15 bases, with 9 bases lying between them. This CDR3 is 11 amino acids long. CDR3 nucleotides: TGTGCCAGCAGCTTCGTTGGGATCCTCCACTTT. Protein sequence: CASSFVGILHF.

The V call is TRBV19, the J call TRBJ1-3; D may be TRBD1 (6 bases). V shed 7 bases and J shed 0 bases, with 13 bases lying between them. The CDR3 totals 15 residues. CDR1 and CDR2 (germline): LNHDA, SQIVND (reference sequence). The CDR3 DNA reads as TGTGCCAGTATGAGGGGGGATGGCTCTGGAAACACCATATATTTT. Translation: CASMRGDGSGNTIYF.

The chain carries TRBV6-5 and TRBJ2-7; maybe TRBD1 (5 bases). Germline V CDR1 and CDR2: MNHEY, SVGAGI. This CDR3 has 14 amino acids. V was shortened by 2 bases and J by 2 bases, with 10 bases between the two germline ends. The CDR3 sequence: CASSYKKGTYEQYF. In nucleotides, the CDR3 is TGTGCCAGCAGTTACAAGAAGGGGACCTACGAGCAGTACTTC.

The chain couples TRBV9 to TRBJ2-1; the D gene is possibly TRBD2 (5 bases). Trimming pared 0 bases from V and 12 bases from J, leaving 16 bases between. This CDR3 has 14 residues. Germline CDR1 is SGDLS and CDR2 is YYNGEE. The CDR3 nucleotides read TGTGCCAGCAGCGTAGGCAACCGAGGGCTATGGCAGTTCTTC. Its protein is CASSVGNRGLWQFF.

The rearrangement uses TRBV19 and TRBJ1-1, with D maybe TRBD1 (6 bases). CDR3 length equals 15 residues. V was shortened by 6 bases and J by 1 base, with 15 bases between the two germline ends. Germline values: CDR1 LNHDA, CDR2 SQIVND (reference sequence). CDR3 bases: TGTGCCAGTAGGCCAGTTTGGGGGCCGAACACTGAAGCTTTCTTT. Amino acids: CASRPVWGPNTEAFF.

The chain recombines TRBV19 with TRBJ1-2, with D unresolved. The CDR3 is 13 amino acids. Trimming cost V 3 bases and J 8 bases, with 13 bases left between them. Germline-derived CDR1 and CDR2 are LNHDA and SQIVND (reference sequence). The CDR3 region has the DNA TGTGCCAGTAGTATTTTAACCGGCCGCGGCTACACCTTC. Its translation: CASSILTGRGYTF.

The chain recombines TRBV7-9 with TRBJ1-3; 7 nucleotides agree with TRBD1. There are 16 residues in the CDR3. Germline CDR1 SEHNR, CDR2 FQNEAQ (reference sequence). The junction had 9 bases not matched to a gene; V was cut back by 5 bases and J by 2 bases. DNA of the CDR3: TGTGCCAGCAGCCTAGAGACAGGGTCTACTGGAAACACCATATATTTT. Translating it yields CASSLETGSTGNTIYF. The full variable domain, with the rest looked up from reference TRBV7-9 and TRBJ1-3, is DTGVSQNPRHKITKRGQNVTFRCDPISEHNRLYWYRQTLGQGPEFLTYFQNEAQLEKSRLLSDRFSAERPKGSFSTLEIQRTEQGDSAMYLCASSLETGSTGNTIYFGEGSWLTVV.

The rearrangement uses TRBV28 and TRBJ2-3; D unclear. Germline V lookup: CDR1 MDHEN, CDR2 SYDVKM. The CDR3 is 16 residues long. V lost 2 bases and J lost 0, with 12 bases in between. The CDR3 nucleotides are TGTGCCAGCAGTTTACCCCCGGCGCAAAGCACAGATACGCAGTATTTT. Translating it yields CASSLPPAQSTDTQYF.

The rearrangement links TRBV4-2 to TRBJ2-2, with a weak D call TRBD1 (6 bases). Germline V gene sequence: CDR1 LGHNA, CDR2 YNFKEQ. The CDR3 spans 15 residues. V lost 1 base to trimming and J lost 6 bases, with 12 bases between them. In DNA form, the CDR3 reads TGTGCCAGCAGCCAAGTCAACCAGGGGCCCGGGGAGCTGTTTTTT. Amino acids: CASSQVNQGPGELFF.

This chain links TRBV12-2 with TRBJ2-7; TRBD2, the table's D call, was not compared with the DNA. TRBV12-2 is a pseudogene. This CDR3 comprises 13 residues. In nucleotides, the CDR3 is TGTGCAAGTCGCCTCCCGGGGGAGGGCGAGCAGTACTTC. Its protein product is CASRLPGEGEQYF.

The rearrangement joins TRBV9 to TRBJ2-5, with no clear D. The germline gives CDR1 SGDLS, CDR2 YYNGEE. The CDR3 has 12 amino acids. Deletions cut 3 bases from V and 2 bases from J, with 5 bases between. The CDR3 loop reads CASSGAQETQYF. For the CDR3, the DNA is TGTGCCAGCAGCGGGGCTCAAGAGACCCAGTACTTC.